The next 20 T cell receptor beta chains were all read from a single sample in a study of cytomegalovirus exposure and HLA in healthy donors. The study ran its PCR with 60 Vbeta and 13 Jbeta primers. Repertoires were generated with immunoSEQ multiplex PCR, while TCRdb's copy carries only in-frame clones and drops some. The table has about 110,000 clones, around 81% seen once. Sequencing input: PBMCs. These receptors were taken from a woman in her twenties or thirties in good health and CMV-seronegative.

The rearrangement links TRBV5-1 to TRBJ1-1; 9 bases line up with TRBD1. From germline, CDR1 is SGHRS and CDR2 YFSETQ. This CDR3 contains 15 residues. V lost 3 bases, J lost 5 bases, and 8 bases stayed unmatched. In nucleotides, the CDR3 is TGCGCCAGCAGCTCCCCGCCGGGACAGGGAACTGAAGCTTTCTTT. This translates into CASSSPPGQGTEAFF.

The chain links TRBV4-3 to TRBJ2-3; D is perhaps TRBD1 (6 bases). The CDR3 length is 16 residues. The germline CDR1 and CDR2 sequences are LGHNA and YSLEER. Between the trimmed V and J ends, which lost 2 bases and 1 base, there was a span of 13 bases. The CDR3 is CASSQLRGSGTDTQYF. The DNA of the CDR3 is TGCGCCAGCAGCCAACTCAGGGGATCAGGCACAGATACGCAGTATTTT.

The rearrangement joins TRBV4-2 to TRBJ2-7, with TRBD1 identical over 10 bases. Germline values: CDR1 LGHNA, CDR2 YNFKEQ. This CDR3 spans 16 amino acids. Losses at the gene ends were 2 bases for V and 3 bases for J; bases not matched to a gene: 7. DNA for the CDR3: TGTGCCAGCAGCCAACCCCCGGGACAGGGGTTCTACGAGCAGTACTTC. Translated: CASSQPPGQGFYEQYF.

V and J are TRBV10-3 and TRBJ2-2; no clear D. Trimming took off 4 bases at V and 3 bases at J, with 3 bases between the two ends. CDR3 length equals 12 residues. CDR1 is ENHRY and CDR2 is SYGVKD in the germline V gene. As DNA, the CDR3 is TGTGCCATCAGTGCGGACACCGGGGAGCTGTTTTTT. Amino acid sequence: CAISADTGELFF.

The rearrangement joins TRBV18 to TRBJ2-1; 7 nucleotides match TRBD1. Per the germline V gene, CDR1 is KGHSH and CDR2 is LQKENI. J gave up 1 base and V 0 bases, and 3 bases lay outside the gene matches. This CDR3 has 16 residues. CDR3 coding DNA: TGTGCCAGCTCACCACCGAGGGGGCTGTCCTACAATGAGCAGTTCTTC. Protein sequence: CASSPPRGLSYNEQFF.

V is TRBV28 and J is TRBJ2-7, with TRBD1 identical over 10 bases. V lost 3 bases, J lost 4 bases, and 6 bases stayed unmatched. This CDR3 comprises 15 residues. Germline V gene lookup returns CDR1 MDHEN and CDR2 SYDVKM. CDR3 DNA: TGTGCCAGCAGTTTTACCGGGACAGGGGTTTACGAGCAGTACTTC. This gives the protein CASSFTGTGVYEQYF.

V usage is TRBV5-4 and J usage is TRBJ2-3; D call uncertain. The CDR3 is 12 residues long. V lost 3 bases, J lost 8 bases, and 10 bases lay in between. From germline, CDR1 is SGHNT and CDR2 YYREEE (reference sequence). CDR3 sequence reads: CASSWLGGTQYF. The CDR3 DNA reads as TGTGCCAGCAGCTGGCTAGGTGGTACGCAGTATTTT. Complete variable domain (other parts from reference TRBV5-4 and TRBJ2-3): ETGVTQSPTHLIKTRGQQVTLRCSSQSGHNTVSWYQQALGQGPQFIFQYYREEENGRGNFPPRFSGLQFPNYSSELNVNALELDDSALYLCASSWLGGTQYFGPGTRLTVL.

The rearrangement links TRBV5-1 to TRBJ2-3; maybe TRBD2 (6 bases). Trimming removed 4 bases at V and 0 bases at J, with 12 bases between. The CDR3 sequence is 15 residues long. Germline V CDR1 and CDR2: SGHRS, YFSETQ. The CDR3 DNA follows: TGCGCCAGCAGCCCGCGCCGGGGGAGCACAGATACGCAGTATTTT. The encoded protein is CASSPRRGSTDTQYF.

This clone appeared a single time. The chain employs TRBV15 and TRBJ2-2; 8 bases agree with TRBD2. Germline CDR1 and CDR2: LNHNV and YYDKDF (reference sequence). This CDR3 has 15 residues. The trim removed 8 bases at V and 5 bases at J, leaving 10 bases unmatched. The CDR3 is CATGVDGRVTGELFF. The CDR3, as DNA: TGTGCCACCGGAGTCGACGGGAGGGTGACCGGGGAGCTGTTTTTT.

The V gene is TRBV5-1, the J gene TRBJ1-1, with no clear D. Germline CDR1 is SGHRS and CDR2 is YFSETQ. The V and J ends lost 0 bases and 0 bases respectively, with 9 bases between them. The CDR3 has 15 residues. The CDR3: CASSLGAAMNTEAFF. DNA of the CDR3: TGCGCCAGCAGCTTGGGGGCAGCAATGAACACTGAAGCTTTCTTT.

This CDR3 reads CASSPSTDTQYF. In DNA, the CDR3 is TGTGCCAGCAGCCCGAGCACAGATACGCAGTATTTT. V is TRBV7-9 and J is TRBJ2-3; D unclear. The CDR3 totals 12 residues. Germline V CDR1 and CDR2: SEHNR, FQNEAQ (reference sequence). Trimming took 5 bases from V and 0 from J, leaving 3 bases between them.

The J gene is TRBJ2-7, the V gene TRBV19; the D is unclear. Trimming shortened V by 1 base and J by 5 bases, and 15 bases separated the two germline ends. The CDR3 covers 15 residues. In germline, CDR1 is LNHDA, CDR2 SQIVND (reference sequence). The CDR3: CASSIVPGFVHEQYF. DNA for the CDR3: TGTGCCAGTAGTATAGTACCGGGTTTCGTCCACGAGCAGTACTTC.

The gene calls are TRBV19 and TRBJ2-7, with 7 bases lining up with TRBD1. The CDR3 is 13 amino acids. The germline gives CDR1 LNHDA, CDR2 SQIVND (reference sequence). The V gene end was trimmed by 7 bases and the J gene end by 6 bases; junction bases not matched to a gene: 9. The CDR3 spells CASTRDRVSEQYF. The CDR3 bases are TGTGCCAGTACGAGAGACAGGGTATCCGAGCAGTACTTC.

The rearrangement joins TRBV18 to TRBJ1-4, with 8 bases aligning to TRBD1. The CDR3 is 16 amino acids. The junction had 8 bases not matched to a gene; V was cut back by 3 bases and J by 5 bases. Looked up from germline, CDR1 is KGHSH and CDR2 is LQKENI. CDR3 DNA: TGTGCCAGCTCACCGATGGGGACAGGAGGGAATGAAAAACTGTTTTTT. Encoded protein: CASSPMGTGGNEKLFF.

The chain recombines TRBV4-1 with TRBJ1-5; D not certain. Germline V lookup: CDR1 MGHRA, CDR2 YSYEKL. V was shortened by 0 bases and J by 2 bases, with 8 bases between the two germline ends. This CDR3 comprises 15 residues. CDR3 DNA: TGCGCCAGCAGCCAAGATAAGTCAGGCAATCAGCCCCAGCATTTT. It specifies CASSQDKSGNQPQHF.

This chain uses TRBV19 with TRBJ1-3, with D maybe TRBD1 (5 bases). Germline loops: CDR1 LNHDA, CDR2 SQIVND (reference sequence). V shed 3 bases and J shed 7 bases, with 10 bases lying between them. This CDR3 comprises 13 residues. The CDR3 spells CASSIREGNTIYF. The CDR3 nucleotides read TGTGCCAGTAGTATTCGGGAGGGGAACACCATATATTTT.

V and J are TRBV5-1 and TRBJ1-5; D gene ambiguous. The V end was cut by 4 bases, the J end by 3 bases, with 17 bases between. Germline CDR1 reads SGHRS; CDR2 reads YFSETQ. The CDR3 loop spans 16 amino acids. CDR3 region: CASSPLGEGVNQPQHF. The CDR3 DNA reads TGCGCCAGCAGCCCTCTCGGGGAGGGAGTCAATCAGCCCCAGCATTTT.

The CDR3 DNA is TGTGCCAGCAGCCTCTCGGGGGGAAACTCCAATGGCTACACCTTC. Protein sequence: CASSLSGGNSNGYTF. The rearrangement links TRBV7-3 to TRBJ1-2; TRBD1 is a possible D gene (5 bases). V lost 5 bases and J lost 6, with 19 bases in between. The germline CDR1 and CDR2 sequences are SGHTA and FQGTGA. CDR3 size: 15 residues.

The chain joins TRBV7-2 to TRBJ2-2; 11 bases match TRBD2. V shed 5 bases, J shed 5 bases, and the junction held 1 base outside the gene matches. Germline V gene sequence: CDR1 SGHTA, CDR2 FQGNSA. The CDR3 is 14 amino acids. This CDR3 reads CASSRTSGTGELFF. The DNA of the CDR3 is TGTGCCAGCAGCCGGACTAGCGGGACCGGGGAGCTGTTTTTT.

The gene calls are TRBV5-1 and TRBJ2-1; the D gene is possibly TRBD1 (5 bases). This CDR3 spans 12 amino acids. Trimming removed 3 bases at V and 4 bases at J, with 5 bases between. CDR1 and CDR2 from the germline V gene are SGHRS and YFSETQ. This chain's CDR3 is CASSWTYNEQFF. As DNA, the CDR3 is TGCGCCAGCAGCTGGACATACAATGAGCAGTTCTTC.